The source of this T cell receptor (beta chain) is a study of T cells in Graves' hyperthyroidism and ophthalmopathy. General observations from the study: By a 13 V-J model, ophthalmopathy was set apart from stable hyperthyroidism.

Patients between 18 and 65 years old had hyperthyroidism, newly diagnosed and lasting under 2 months. Orbital computed tomography and thyroid ultrasound, together with serum TRAb and thyroxine and clinical symptoms, were used for diagnoses. The TCR beta CDR3 regions underwent amplification using RNA transcripts as the source. Primed by the HTBI set, a first-round RT-PCR was run on the TCR CDR3. TCRdb called the multiplex PCR reads again in MiXCR, with one record for every CDR3 protein. This table holds 370,000 or so distinct CDR3 sequences, roughly 14% found once. A word on this clonotype: Its target is unknown.

Germline V gene lookup returns CDR1 SGDLS and CDR2 YYNGEE. The CDR3 has 13 residues. V lost 3 bases and J 8 bases, leaving 12 bases between the germline ends. What was sequenced was blood. The chain carries TRBV9 and TRBJ2-4; unclear D gene. This TCR derives from a man aged 25-45 years with Graves' hyperthyroidism that later progressed to Graves' ophthalmopathy. The CDR3 DNA follows: TGTGCCAGCAGCGACGACAACTTATACATTCAGTACTTC. Protein product: CASSDDNLYIQYF.